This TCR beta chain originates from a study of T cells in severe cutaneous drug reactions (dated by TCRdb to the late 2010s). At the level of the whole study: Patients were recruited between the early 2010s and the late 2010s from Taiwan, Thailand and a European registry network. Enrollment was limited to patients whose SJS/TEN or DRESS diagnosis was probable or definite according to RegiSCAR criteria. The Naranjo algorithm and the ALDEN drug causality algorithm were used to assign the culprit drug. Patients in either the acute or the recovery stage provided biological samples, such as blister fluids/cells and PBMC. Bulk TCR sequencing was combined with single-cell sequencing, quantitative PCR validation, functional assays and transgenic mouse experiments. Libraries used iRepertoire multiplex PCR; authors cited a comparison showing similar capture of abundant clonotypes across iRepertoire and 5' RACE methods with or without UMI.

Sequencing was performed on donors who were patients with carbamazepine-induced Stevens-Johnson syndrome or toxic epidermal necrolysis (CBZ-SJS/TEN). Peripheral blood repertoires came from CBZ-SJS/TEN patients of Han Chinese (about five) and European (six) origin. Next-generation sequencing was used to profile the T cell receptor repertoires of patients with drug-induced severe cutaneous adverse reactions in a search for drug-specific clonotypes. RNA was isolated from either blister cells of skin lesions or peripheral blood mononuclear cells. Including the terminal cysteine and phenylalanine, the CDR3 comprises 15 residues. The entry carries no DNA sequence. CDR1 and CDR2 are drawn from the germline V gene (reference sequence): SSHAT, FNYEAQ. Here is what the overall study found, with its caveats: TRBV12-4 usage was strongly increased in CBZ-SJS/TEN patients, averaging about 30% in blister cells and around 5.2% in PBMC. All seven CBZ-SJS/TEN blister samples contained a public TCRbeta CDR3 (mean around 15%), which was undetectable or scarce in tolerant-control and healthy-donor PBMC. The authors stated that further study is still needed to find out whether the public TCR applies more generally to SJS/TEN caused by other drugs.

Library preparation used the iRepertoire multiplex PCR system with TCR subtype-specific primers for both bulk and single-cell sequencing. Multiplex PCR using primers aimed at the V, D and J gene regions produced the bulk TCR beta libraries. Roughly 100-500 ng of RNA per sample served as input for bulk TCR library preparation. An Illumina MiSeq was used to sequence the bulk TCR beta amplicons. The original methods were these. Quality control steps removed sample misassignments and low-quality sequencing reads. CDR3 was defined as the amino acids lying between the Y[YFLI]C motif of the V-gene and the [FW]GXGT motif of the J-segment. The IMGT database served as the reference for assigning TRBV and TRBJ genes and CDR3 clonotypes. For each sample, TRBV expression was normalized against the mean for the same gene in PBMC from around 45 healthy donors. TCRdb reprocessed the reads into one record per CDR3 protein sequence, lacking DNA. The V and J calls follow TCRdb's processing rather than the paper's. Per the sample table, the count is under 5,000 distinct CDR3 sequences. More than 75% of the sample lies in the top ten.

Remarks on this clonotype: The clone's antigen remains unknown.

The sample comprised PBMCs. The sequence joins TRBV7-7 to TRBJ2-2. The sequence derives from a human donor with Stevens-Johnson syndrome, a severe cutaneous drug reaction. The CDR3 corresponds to CASSLGSENTGELFF.